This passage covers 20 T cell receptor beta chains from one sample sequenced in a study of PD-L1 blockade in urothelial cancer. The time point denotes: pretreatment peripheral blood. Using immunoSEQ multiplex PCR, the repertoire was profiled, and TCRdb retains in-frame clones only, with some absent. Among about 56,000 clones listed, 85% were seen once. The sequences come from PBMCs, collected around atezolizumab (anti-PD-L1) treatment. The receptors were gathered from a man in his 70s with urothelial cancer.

This CDR3 is CASSFLLGGGDSYEQYF. DNA for the CDR3: TGTGCCAGCAGTTTCCTTCTCGGGGGGGGAGATTCTTACGAGCAGTACTTC. The J gene is TRBJ2-7, the V gene TRBV28, with 8 bases fitting TRBD2. V dropped 3 bases and J dropped 4; count of bases not matched to a gene: 14. Germline assignment: CDR1 MDHEN and CDR2 SYDVKM. The CDR3 is 17 residues long.

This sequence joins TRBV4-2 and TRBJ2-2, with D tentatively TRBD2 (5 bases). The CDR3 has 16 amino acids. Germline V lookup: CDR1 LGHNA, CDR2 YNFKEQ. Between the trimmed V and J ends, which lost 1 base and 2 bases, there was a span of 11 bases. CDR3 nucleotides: TGTGCCAGCAGCCAAGTGGGAGCGGATAACACCGGGGAGCTGTTTTTT. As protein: CASSQVGADNTGELFF.

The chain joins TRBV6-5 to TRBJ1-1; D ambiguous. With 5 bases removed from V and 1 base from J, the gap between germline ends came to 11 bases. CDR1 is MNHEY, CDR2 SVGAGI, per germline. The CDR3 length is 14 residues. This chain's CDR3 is CASSQTLGNTEAFF. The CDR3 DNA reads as TGTGCCAGCAGTCAGACACTAGGGAACACTGAAGCTTTCTTT.

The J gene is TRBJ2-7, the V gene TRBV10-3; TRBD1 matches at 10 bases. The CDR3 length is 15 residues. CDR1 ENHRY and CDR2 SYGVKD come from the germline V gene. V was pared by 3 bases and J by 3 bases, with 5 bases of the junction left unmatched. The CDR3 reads CAISDKGQGGYEQYF. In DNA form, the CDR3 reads TGTGCCATCAGTGATAAAGGACAGGGGGGCTACGAGCAGTACTTC.

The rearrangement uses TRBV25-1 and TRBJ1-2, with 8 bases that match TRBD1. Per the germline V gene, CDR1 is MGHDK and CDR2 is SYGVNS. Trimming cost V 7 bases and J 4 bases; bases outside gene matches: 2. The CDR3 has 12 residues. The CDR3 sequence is CASNGQGYGYTF. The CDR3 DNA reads TGTGCCAGCAATGGACAGGGCTATGGCTACACCTTC.

The CDR3 DNA sequence: TGTGCCAGCAGTGATACTGGCAGGAGGAAAGCTTTCTTT. Translation: CASSDTGRRKAFF. This chain links TRBV6-1 with TRBJ1-1; D unresolved. CDR1 is MNHNS and CDR2 is SASEGT in the germline V gene. V gave up 3 bases and J gave up 9 bases, with 14 bases separating them. The CDR3 extends over 13 amino acids.

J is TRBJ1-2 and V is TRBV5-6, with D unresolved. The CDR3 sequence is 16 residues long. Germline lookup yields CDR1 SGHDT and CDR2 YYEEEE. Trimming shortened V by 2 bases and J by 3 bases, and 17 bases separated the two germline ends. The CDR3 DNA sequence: TGTGCCAGCAGCTTAGGGCGACTCCTCGGGGACTATGGCTACACCTTC. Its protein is CASSLGRLLGDYGYTF.

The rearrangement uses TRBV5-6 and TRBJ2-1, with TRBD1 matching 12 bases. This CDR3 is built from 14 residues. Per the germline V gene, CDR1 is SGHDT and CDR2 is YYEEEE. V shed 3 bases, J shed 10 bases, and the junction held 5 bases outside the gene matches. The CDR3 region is CASSWGQGAREQFF. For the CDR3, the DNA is TGTGCCAGCAGCTGGGGACAGGGGGCAAGGGAGCAGTTCTTC.

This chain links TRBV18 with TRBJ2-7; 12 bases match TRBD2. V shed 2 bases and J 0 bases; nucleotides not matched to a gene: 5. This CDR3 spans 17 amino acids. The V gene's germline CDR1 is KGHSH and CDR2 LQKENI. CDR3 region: CASSPVRLAGVSYEQYF. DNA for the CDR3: TGTGCCAGCTCACCAGTGCGACTAGCGGGAGTCTCCTACGAGCAGTACTTC.

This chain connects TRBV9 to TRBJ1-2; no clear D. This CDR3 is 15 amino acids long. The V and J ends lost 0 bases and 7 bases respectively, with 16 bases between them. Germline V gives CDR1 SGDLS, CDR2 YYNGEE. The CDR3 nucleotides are TGTGCCAGCAGCGTAGATCCGGGGTTACCCCTTGGCTACACCTTC. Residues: CASSVDPGLPLGYTF.

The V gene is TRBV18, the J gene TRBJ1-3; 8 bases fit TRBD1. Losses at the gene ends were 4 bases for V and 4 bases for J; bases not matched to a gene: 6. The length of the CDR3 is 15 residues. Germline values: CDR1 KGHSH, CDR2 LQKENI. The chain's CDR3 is CASSRQGASGNTIYF. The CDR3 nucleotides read TGTGCCAGCTCACGGCAGGGGGCGTCCGGAAACACCATATATTTT.

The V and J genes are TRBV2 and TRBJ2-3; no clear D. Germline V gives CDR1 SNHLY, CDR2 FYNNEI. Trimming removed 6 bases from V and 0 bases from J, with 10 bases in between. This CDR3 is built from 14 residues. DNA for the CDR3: TGTGCCAGCAGCTTAACTACTAGCACAGATACGCAGTATTTT. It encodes CASSLTTSTDTQYF.

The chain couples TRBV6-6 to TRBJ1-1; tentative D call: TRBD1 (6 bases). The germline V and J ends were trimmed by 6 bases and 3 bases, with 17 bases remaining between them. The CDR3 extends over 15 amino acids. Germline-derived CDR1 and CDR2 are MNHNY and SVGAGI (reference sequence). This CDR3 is CASSQQGFVDTEAFF. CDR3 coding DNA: TGTGCCAGCAGCCAACAGGGTTTTGTGGACACTGAAGCTTTCTTT.

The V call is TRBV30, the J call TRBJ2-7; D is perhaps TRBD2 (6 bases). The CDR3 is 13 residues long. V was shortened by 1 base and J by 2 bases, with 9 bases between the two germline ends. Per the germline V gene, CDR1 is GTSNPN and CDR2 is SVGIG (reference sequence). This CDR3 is CAWSAGVPYEQYF. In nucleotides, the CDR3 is TGTGCCTGGAGTGCGGGAGTTCCCTACGAGCAGTACTTC. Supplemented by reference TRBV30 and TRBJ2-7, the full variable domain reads SQTIHQWPATLVQPVGSPLSLECTVEGTSNPNLYWYRQAAGRGLQLLFYSVGIGQISSEVPQNLSASRPQDRQFILSSKKLLLSDSGFYLCAWSAGVPYEQYFGPGTRLTVT.

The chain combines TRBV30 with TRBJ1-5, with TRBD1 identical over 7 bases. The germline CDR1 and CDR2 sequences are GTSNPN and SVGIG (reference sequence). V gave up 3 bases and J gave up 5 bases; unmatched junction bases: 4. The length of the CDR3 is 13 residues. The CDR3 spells CAWSRGLDQPQHF. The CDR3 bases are TGTGCCTGGAGCAGGGGGTTGGATCAGCCCCAGCATTTT.

CDR3 loop: CASSRTDSGNTIYF. The CDR3 bases are TGTGCCAGCAGCCGGACAGATTCTGGAAACACCATATATTTT. The rearrangement links TRBV9 to TRBJ1-3, with a weak D call TRBD1 (6 bases). This CDR3 has 14 residues. V lost 4 bases, J lost 1 base, and 9 bases lay in between. Germline V gene sequence: CDR1 SGDLS, CDR2 YYNGEE.

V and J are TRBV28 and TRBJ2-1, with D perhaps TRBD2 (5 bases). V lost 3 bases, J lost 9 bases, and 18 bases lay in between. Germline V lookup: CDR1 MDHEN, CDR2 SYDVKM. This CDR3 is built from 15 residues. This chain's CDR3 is CASSLGGFDAGEQFF. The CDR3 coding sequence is TGTGCCAGCAGTTTGGGCGGGTTCGACGCCGGTGAGCAGTTCTTC.

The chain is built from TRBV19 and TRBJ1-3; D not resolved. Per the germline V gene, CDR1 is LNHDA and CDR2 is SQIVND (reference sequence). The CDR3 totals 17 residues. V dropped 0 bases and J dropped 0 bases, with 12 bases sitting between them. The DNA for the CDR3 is TGTGCCAGTAGTATAGATCACGCGACGGGCTCTGGAAACACCATATATTTT. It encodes CASSIDHATGSGNTIYF.

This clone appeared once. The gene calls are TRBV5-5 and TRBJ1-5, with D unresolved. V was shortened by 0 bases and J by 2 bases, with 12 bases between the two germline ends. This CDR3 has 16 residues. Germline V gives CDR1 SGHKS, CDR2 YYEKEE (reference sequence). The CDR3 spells CASSLEGGDGNQPQHF. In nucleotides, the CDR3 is TGTGCCAGCAGCTTGGAGGGAGGAGACGGCAATCAGCCCCAGCATTTT.

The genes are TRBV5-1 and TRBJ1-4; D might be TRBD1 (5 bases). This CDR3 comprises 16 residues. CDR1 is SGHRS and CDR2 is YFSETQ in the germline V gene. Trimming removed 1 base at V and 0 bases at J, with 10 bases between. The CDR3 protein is CASSLSRQSTNEKLFF. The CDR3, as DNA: TGCGCCAGCAGCTTGTCGCGACAGTCAACTAATGAAAAACTGTTTTTT.